The next 5 T cell receptor beta chains were all read from a single sample in a study of cytomegalovirus exposure and HLA in healthy donors (TCRdb year 2017). To prepare the library, the immunoSEQ multiplex PCR assay was applied. For the multiplex PCR, a mixture combining 60 forward primers for TCR Vbeta segments and 13 reverse primers for TCR Jbeta segments was used. TCRdb carries this immuneACCESS record with in-frame sequences only. Its versions omit some clonotypes, under half of them owing to an unresolved V gene in the studies checked, with the rest unexplained. Present in this sample are roughly 250,000 clones, 72% of which were seen just once. The top ten clones comprise under 2.5% of the sample. Specimen: PBMCs. The receptors originated from a female donor in good health and CMV-seronegative.

This chain connects TRBV4-1 to TRBJ1-2, with 9 bases matching TRBD1. Per germline, CDR1 MGHRA and CDR2 YSYEKL. V was clipped by 2 bases and J by 6 bases; unmatched bases: 4. The CDR3 is made up of 14 amino acids. The CDR3 loop is CASSQPGQGNGYTF. CDR3 coding DNA: TGCGCCAGCAGCCAACCGGGACAGGGTAATGGCTACACCTTC.

The chain links TRBV5-6 to TRBJ2-3; 8 bases are a match to TRBD1. The CDR3 loop spans 15 amino acids. Trimming at V came to 4 bases and at J to 1 base, leaving 5 bases not matched to a gene. Germline CDR1 and CDR2: SGHDT and YYEEEE. The CDR3 protein is CASSQDRGRTDTQYF. The CDR3 DNA sequence: TGTGCCAGCAGCCAAGACAGGGGCCGCACAGATACGCAGTATTTT.

The rearrangement links TRBV6-1 to TRBJ2-1; 8 bases align to TRBD2. Germline CDR1 reads MNHNS; CDR2 reads SASEGT. V gave up 7 bases and J gave up 4 bases; unmatched junction bases: 6. CDR3 length equals 14 residues. This CDR3 is CASTPAGDYNEQFF. In DNA form, the CDR3 reads TGTGCCAGCACACCAGCGGGAGATTACAATGAGCAGTTCTTC.

The chain couples TRBV2 to TRBJ1-5; the D gene is possibly TRBD1 (5 bases). V was shortened by 6 bases and J by 6 bases, with 15 bases between the two germline ends. This CDR3 spans 14 amino acids. The germline CDR1 and CDR2 sequences are SNHLY and FYNNEI. The CDR3 sequence: CASRGSRQGQPQHF. CDR3 DNA: TGTGCCAGCAGGGGGTCAAGGCAGGGTCAGCCCCAGCATTTT.

V is TRBV7-8 and J is TRBJ1-1, with 9 nucleotides matching TRBD1. The germline V gene has CDR1 SGHVS and CDR2 FQNEAQ. This CDR3 spans 16 amino acids. V lost 5 bases to trimming and J lost 5 bases; unmatched junction nucleotides: 12. The CDR3 sequence: CASSHGQGLWVTEAFF. CDR3 nucleotides: TGTGCCAGCAGCCATGGACAGGGGCTATGGGTGACTGAAGCTTTCTTT.